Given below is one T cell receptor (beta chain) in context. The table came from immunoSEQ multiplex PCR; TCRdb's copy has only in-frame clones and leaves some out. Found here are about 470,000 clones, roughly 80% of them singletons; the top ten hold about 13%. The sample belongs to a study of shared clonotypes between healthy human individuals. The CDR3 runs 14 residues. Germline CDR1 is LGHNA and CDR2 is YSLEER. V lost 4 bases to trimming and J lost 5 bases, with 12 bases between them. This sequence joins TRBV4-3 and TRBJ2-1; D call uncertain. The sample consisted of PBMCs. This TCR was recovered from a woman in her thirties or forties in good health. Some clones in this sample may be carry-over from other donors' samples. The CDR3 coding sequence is TGCGCCAGCAGCCTCGGGCCAGTGAACAATGAGCAGTTCTTC. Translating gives CASSLGPVNNEQFF.